The clone carrying this TCR beta chain was observed a few times. Its antigen is unidentified. Molecules of cDNA were individually given unique molecular identifiers that were attached to them. MiXCR, applied by TCRdb to the 5' RACE reads, yields one record per CDR3 protein. The top ten clones hold 4% to 4.5% of a sample with about 64,000 distinct CDR3 sequences, under 15% of them seen once. These data originate in a study of early T cells in non-severe SARS-CoV-2 infection. Study findings and constraints: Using VDJdb, the matching emphasized anti-spike CD8 responses while missing private and CD4 specificities.

Germline values: CDR1 SGHDN, CDR2 FVKESK. V was shortened by 1 base and J by 4 bases, with 14 bases between the two germline ends. CDR3 length: 16 residues. The sample consisted of whole blood. The origin of this receptor is an adult who was a healthcare worker with PCR-confirmed SARS-CoV-2 infection or an uninfected control (not recorded which). The chain joins TRBV14 to TRBJ1-3; D remains ambiguous. In nucleotides, the CDR3 is TGTGCCAGCAGCCAAGGAATTAGGACTCGAGGAAACACCATATATTTT. Translating it yields CASSQGIRTRGNTIYF.